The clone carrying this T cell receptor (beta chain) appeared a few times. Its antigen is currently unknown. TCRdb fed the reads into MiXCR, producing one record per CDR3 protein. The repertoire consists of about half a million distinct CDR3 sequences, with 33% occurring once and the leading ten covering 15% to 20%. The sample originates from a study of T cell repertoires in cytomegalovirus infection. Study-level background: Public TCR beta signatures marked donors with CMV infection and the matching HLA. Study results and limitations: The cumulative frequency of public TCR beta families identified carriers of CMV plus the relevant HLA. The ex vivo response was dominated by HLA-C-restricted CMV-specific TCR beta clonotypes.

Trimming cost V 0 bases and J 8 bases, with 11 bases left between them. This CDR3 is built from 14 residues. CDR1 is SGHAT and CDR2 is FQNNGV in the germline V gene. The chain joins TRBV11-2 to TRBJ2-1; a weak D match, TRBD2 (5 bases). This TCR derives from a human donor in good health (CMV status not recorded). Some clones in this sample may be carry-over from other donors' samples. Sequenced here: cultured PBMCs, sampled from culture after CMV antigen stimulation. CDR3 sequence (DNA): TGTGCCAGCAGCTTAGATCTTACTAGTTATGAGCAGTTCTTC. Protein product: CASSLDLTSYEQFF.